These 27 T cell receptor beta chains were sequenced from one sample in a study of T cells after yellow fever vaccination. TCRdb reprocessed the 5' RACE reads via MiXCR and lists one record per CDR3 protein. The repertoire holds some 110,000 distinct CDR3 sequences, with approximately 7.1% as singletons. Here the sequenced sample was CD4+ T cells sorted from PBMCs, taken about 41 days after the first yellow fever vaccination. The source of these receptors is a man aged 18-30 years who received the YFV17D yellow fever vaccine.

The chain carries TRBV5-1 and TRBJ1-6, with D tentatively TRBD1 (5 bases). Germline values: CDR1 SGHRS, CDR2 YFSETQ. The CDR3 runs 15 residues. Trimming stripped 4 bases from V and 6 bases from J, with 14 bases between. The CDR3 region has the DNA TGCGCCAGCAGCCTCCTACCGGGACTTAATTCACCCCTCCACTTT. It specifies CASSLLPGLNSPLHF.

A remark on this clonotype: A much larger clone is a single base away; this may be a read error. The gene calls are TRBV7-2 and TRBJ1-6; D not resolved. This CDR3 has 13 amino acids. The germline gives CDR1 SGHTA, CDR2 FQGNSA. The CDR3 is CASSLVYKSPLHF. In DNA, the CDR3 is TGTGCCAGCAGCTTAGTTTATAAGTCACCCCTCCACTTT.

This clonotype was seen ten or more times. This chain connects TRBV11-2 to TRBJ1-1, with D hard to call. V was pared by 3 bases and J by 4 bases, with 12 bases between. CDR3 length: 14 residues. The V gene's germline CDR1 is SGHAT and CDR2 FQNNGV. The CDR3 loop reads CASSFLGSGTEAFF. The CDR3 DNA follows: TGTGCCAGCAGCTTTCTGGGGTCGGGCACTGAAGCTTTCTTT.

This clonotype was observed at least ten times. The V call is TRBV4-3, the J call TRBJ2-5; possible D gene TRBD2, 7 bases. Germline V gene lookup returns CDR1 LGHNA and CDR2 YSLEER. The ends were cut back, 0 bases at V and 3 bases at J, with 17 bases in the middle. CDR3 length: 17 residues. CDR3 nucleotide sequence: TGCGCCAGCAGCCAAGATTGGGGGGGGCGATTTGAAGAGACCCAGTACTTC. Encoded protein: CASSQDWGGRFEETQYF.

This clonotype was detected only a few times. This rearrangement joins TRBV23-1 to TRBJ1-2, with 8 bases that match TRBD1. TRBV23-1 is marked as an open reading frame, function uncertain. After removal of 6 bases from V and 7 bases from J, the junction contained 4 bases not matched to a gene. The CDR3 sequence is 12 residues long. The DNA for the CDR3 is TGCGCCAGCAGGAAACAGGGGGTTGGCTACACCTTC. Its translation: CASRKQGVGYTF.

For the CDR3, the DNA is TGTGCCAGCAGCTTGGCCAGAAACACTGAAGCTTTCTTT. Its translation: CASSLARNTEAFF. V and J are TRBV5-6 and TRBJ1-1; D remains unclear. V dropped 0 bases and J dropped 2 bases, with 5 bases sitting between them. This CDR3 region has 13 residues. Germline loops: CDR1 SGHDT, CDR2 YYEEEE. Looking up the rest from reference TRBV5-6 and TRBJ1-1 gives the full variable domain: DAGVTQSPTHLIKTRGQQVTLRCSPKSGHDTVSWYQQALGQGPQFIFQYYEEEERQRGNFPDRFSGHQFPNYSSELNVNALLLGDSALYLCASSLARNTEAFFGQGTRLTVV.

This clonotype was detected ten times or more. The chain links TRBV5-1 to TRBJ1-6; TRBD1 is a possible D gene (6 bases). This CDR3 contains 15 residues. V dropped 6 bases and J dropped 5 bases, with 15 bases sitting between them. Looked up from germline, CDR1 is SGHRS and CDR2 is YFSETQ. The CDR3 nucleotides read TGCGCCAGCACCGGGGGCGGTATTAATAATTCACCCCTCCACTTT. Amino acid sequence: CASTGGGINNSPLHF.

In its sample, this clonotype was seen many times. The chain has TRBV5-1 and TRBJ2-7; 9 bases match TRBD2. Losses at the gene ends were 0 bases for V and 6 bases for J; bases not matched to a gene: 4. Germline assignment: CDR1 SGHRS and CDR2 YFSETQ. This CDR3 contains 14 residues. The CDR3 DNA is TGCGCCAGCAGCTTGGGGCTAGCGGGGAGCGAGCAGTACTTC. Protein: CASSLGLAGSEQYF.

This clonotype came up a few times. The chain combines TRBV20-1 with TRBJ2-2; 15 bases are shared with TRBD2. V lost 3 bases to trimming and J lost 6 bases; unmatched junction nucleotides: 5. Germline loops: CDR1 DFQATT, CDR2 SNEGSKA (reference sequence). This CDR3 has 16 residues. CDR3 protein: CSASGLAGGRAGELFF. CDR3 coding DNA: TGCAGTGCTAGTGGACTAGCGGGGGGGAGGGCCGGGGAGCTGTTTTTT.

This clonotype was seen only a few times. At one of its ends the junction is not consistent with the germline gene, which may arise from a read error. The V and J genes are TRBV7-2 and TRBJ1-1; D uncertain. The CDR3 has 16 amino acids. Germline CDR1 reads SGHTA; CDR2 reads FQGNSA. The CDR3 here is CASSLVFGAGNAEAFF. CDR3 bases: TGTGCCAGCAGCTTAGTTTTTGGTGCGGGGAACGCTGAAGCTTTCTTT. Full variable domain (outside the CDR3, taken from reference TRBV7-2 and TRBJ1-1): GAGVSQSPSNKVTEKGKDVELRCDPISGHTALYWYRQSLGQGLEFLIYFQGNSAPDKSGLPSDRFSAERTGGSVSTLTIQRTQQEDSAVYLCASSLVFGAGNAEAFFGQGTRLTVV.

In its sample, this clonotype was seen many times. The genes are TRBV10-3 and TRBJ2-1, with D possibly TRBD1 on 8 matching bases. This CDR3 has 14 residues. With 6 bases removed from V and 8 bases from J, the gap between germline ends came to 17 bases. From germline, CDR1 is ENHRY and CDR2 SYGVKD. The CDR3 sequence: CAISKQGGRDEQFF. CDR3 coding DNA: TGTGCCATCAGCAAACAGGGGGGGAGGGATGAGCAGTTCTTC.

This clonotype was observed many times. In DNA, the CDR3 is TGTGCCAGCAGTTTAGGGTGGGAAGGCTACACCTTC. Protein product: CASSLGWEGYTF. The genes are TRBV12-3 or TRBV12-4 and TRBJ1-2; D is undetermined. This CDR3 is built from 12 residues. Trimming pared 1 base from V and 8 bases from J, leaving 8 bases between.

This clonotype occurred many times. This sequence joins TRBV20-1 and TRBJ2-3, with unresolved D. The germline CDR1 and CDR2 sequences are DFQATT and SNEGSKA (reference sequence). The CDR3 loop spans 13 amino acids. V was pared by 3 bases and J by 7 bases, with 14 bases between. The CDR3 reads CSARSFRLNTQYF. The CDR3 bases are TGCAGTGCTAGGTCTTTTCGACTTAATACGCAGTATTTT.

On this clonotype: This may stem from a read error, because a much larger clone lies one nucleotide away. The V call is TRBV7-2, the J call TRBJ2-5, with TRBD2 as a possible D gene (5 bases). Germline CDR1 is SGHTA and CDR2 is FQGNSA. The CDR3 is 17 residues long. The CDR3, as DNA: TGTGCCAGCAGCTTAGGGGTTTTGAAGGAAGTATGGGAGATCCAGTACTTC. Translation gives CASSLGVLKEVWEIQYF.

Note on this clonotype: A much bigger clone sits one base away, suggesting this may be a read error. The chain combines TRBV12-3 or TRBV12-4 with TRBJ2-3; TRBD2 might be the D (5 bases). The CDR3 sequence is 11 residues long. Trimming removed 5 bases at V and 10 bases at J, with 10 bases between. Here the CDR3 DNA reads TGTGCCAGCAGTCGCGAGGGCGCGCAGTATTTT. Its translation is CASSREGAQYF.

This clonotype was seen at least ten times. The rearrangement uses TRBV6-1 and TRBJ2-4, with TRBD1 identical over 7 bases. With V trimmed by 0 bases and J by 7 bases, 6 bases remained unmatched. Germline assignment: CDR1 MNHNS and CDR2 SASEGT. This CDR3 is built from 15 residues. CDR3 residues: CASSEARQGLNIQYF. The CDR3 nucleotides read TGTGCCAGCAGTGAAGCCAGACAGGGTTTGAACATTCAGTACTTC.

This clonotype was counted at least ten times. The CDR3 DNA reads TGTGCCAGCACCGGGACAGGGTTGGGTTCGGGTGGCTACACCTTC. This encodes CASTGTGLGSGGYTF. The V call is TRBV6-6, the J call TRBJ1-2; 9 positions match TRBD1. The V gene end was trimmed by 7 bases and the J gene end by 7 bases; junction bases not matched to a gene: 13. The germline V gene encodes CDR1 MNHNY and CDR2 SVGAGI (reference sequence). The CDR3 has 15 residues.

At least ten counts were recorded for this clonotype. This CDR3 is CSVADSNQPQHF. The CDR3 DNA is TGCAGCGTAGCAGATAGCAATCAGCCCCAGCATTTT. The chain combines TRBV29-1 with TRBJ1-5; D gene unclear. V was shortened by 6 bases and J by 0 bases, with 6 bases between the two germline ends. The germline CDR1 and CDR2 sequences are SQVTM and ANQGSEA. The CDR3 contains 12 residues.

The V and J genes are TRBV7-2 and TRBJ2-5; D may match TRBD1 or TRBD2 (5 bases each). Trimming left V 4 bases short and J 7 bases short, with 16 bases between. The CDR3 runs 14 residues. The germline gives CDR1 SGHTA, CDR2 FQGNSA. CDR3: CASSSLQRDGTQYF. The CDR3 nucleotides read TGTGCCAGCAGCTCCCTACAGAGGGACGGGACCCAGTACTTC.

This clonotype has at least ten counts. This chain connects TRBV6-1 to TRBJ2-7; TRBD2 agrees at 14 bases. CDR3 length: 20 residues. Per the germline V gene, CDR1 is MNHNS and CDR2 is SASEGT. The V segment lost 5 bases and the J segment 1 base; nucleotides outside the gene matches: 16. The CDR3 DNA reads TGTGCCAGCAGTCAACATCCGGGACTAGCGGGGGAAACGAGGTCCTACGAGCAGTACTTC. Residues: CASSQHPGLAGETRSYEQYF.

This clonotype was counted at least ten times. The V gene is TRBV5-1, the J gene TRBJ1-3, with D possibly TRBD1 on 6 matching bases. Per germline, CDR1 SGHRS and CDR2 YFSETQ. Trimming left V 4 bases short and J 7 bases short, with 15 bases between. The CDR3 extends over 14 amino acids. The CDR3 reads CASSPQTGSNTIYF. Written as DNA, the CDR3 is TGCGCCAGCAGCCCGCAAACAGGGTCGAACACCATATATTTT.

J is TRBJ1-4 and V is TRBV12-3 or TRBV12-4; 8 bases are a match to TRBD1. J lost 7 bases, V lost 5 bases, and 6 bases had no gene match. The CDR3 sequence is 14 residues long. The CDR3 loop is CASSRQGMGEKLFF. The DNA for the CDR3 is TGTGCCAGCAGTCGACAGGGGATGGGTGAAAAACTGTTTTTT.

V is TRBV20-1 and J is TRBJ2-7, with 8 bases matching TRBD2. The J segment lost 4 bases and the V segment lost 7 bases, leaving 9 bases of the junction unmatched. The CDR3 runs to 13 residues. Germline-derived CDR1 and CDR2 are DFQATT and SNEGSKA (reference sequence). Here the CDR3 DNA reads TGCAGTGTCCAGTCCGGGGGGGAATACGAGCAGTACTTC. Translating it yields CSVQSGGEYEQYF.

This clonotype was counted many times. This chain links TRBV11-2 with TRBJ2-2; the D gene is possibly TRBD2 (6 bases). Germline V CDR1 and CDR2: SGHAT, FQNNGV. V was trimmed by 0 bases and J by 0 bases, leaving 8 bases between them. CDR3 size: 16 residues. The CDR3 loop reads CASSLEVAANTGELFF. The DNA for the CDR3 is TGTGCCAGCAGCTTAGAAGTAGCGGCGAACACCGGGGAGCTGTTTTTT.

There are many counts of this clonotype. The rearrangement links TRBV25-1 to TRBJ1-6; D unclear. Trimming took off 2 bases at V and 5 bases at J, with 10 bases between the two ends. The CDR3 sequence is 15 residues long. Germline loops: CDR1 MGHDK, CDR2 SYGVNS. The CDR3 region has the DNA TGTGCCAGCAGTGAAAGGGTCAGTAATAATTCACCCCTCCACTTT. Amino acid sequence: CASSERVSNNSPLHF.

In this sample, this clonotype turned up many times. The chain couples TRBV7-8 to TRBJ2-7; D remains unclear. This CDR3 contains 14 residues. V was clipped by 1 base and J by 2 bases, with 9 bases between them. Germline V gives CDR1 SGHVS, CDR2 FQNEAQ. This chain's CDR3 is CASSLGWGTYEQYV. The CDR3 coding sequence is TGTGCCAGCAGCTTAGGGTGGGGAACCTACGAGCAGTACGTC.

The V gene is TRBV7-2, the J gene TRBJ1-2, with a possible D match to TRBD1 (5 bases). The V gene lost 0 bases and the J gene lost 7 bases, with 12 bases spanning the gap. The CDR3 is 14 amino acids. Germline V CDR1 and CDR2: SGHTA, FQGNSA. CDR3 protein: CASSLAGGETGYTF. The DNA of the CDR3 is TGTGCCAGCAGCTTAGCGGGGGGAGAAACTGGCTACACCTTC.